The 24 T cell receptor beta chains given below trace back to one sample, sequenced in a study of Graves' ophthalmopathy and Graves' hyperthyroidism (dated by TCRdb to 2016 to 2018). TCRdb names Illumina HiSeq 2000 as the instrument used. For repertoire sequencing, the TCR beta CDR3 regions were amplified from RNA transcripts. HTBI primers and the Qiagen OneStep RT-PCR kit were used in a first-round RT-PCR, which was followed by a second-round multiplex PCR, size selection and purification. TCRdb reworked the public reads: Q25 trimming with fastp, MiXCR clone assembly, productive beta chains retained. Merged by CDR3 protein, the rows form single entries marked with the most common genes and DNA. Within this sample are hundreds of thousands of distinct CDR3 sequences, with about two fifths of them counted one time only. More than 2.5% of the sample belongs to the ten largest clones. Sequencing input: peripheral blood. The source is an adult man with Graves' ophthalmopathy.

V is TRBV25-1 and J is TRBJ1-4; D is perhaps TRBD1 (6 bases). The CDR3 runs 16 residues. Germline CDR1 and CDR2: MGHDK and SYGVNS. The V end was cut by 6 bases, the J end by 0 bases, with 14 bases between. The DNA for the CDR3 is TGTGCCAGCAGCCTCTTGGACAGTGCAACTAATGAAAAACTGTTTTTT. Residues: CASSLLDSATNEKLFF.

This clonotype showed up many times. J is TRBJ2-5 and V is TRBV7-9, with D uncertain. The CDR3 sequence is 12 residues long. Deletions cut 2 bases from V and 4 bases from J, with 5 bases between. Looked up from germline, CDR1 is SEHNR and CDR2 is FQNEAQ (reference sequence). The CDR3 loop is CASSLSSETQYF. Here the CDR3 DNA reads TGTGCCAGCAGCTTATCATCAGAGACCCAGTACTTC.

The V and J genes are TRBV12-3 or TRBV12-4 and TRBJ2-7; D may match TRBD1 or TRBD2 (5 bases each). With 7 bases removed from V and 0 bases from J, the gap between germline ends came to 13 bases. This CDR3 has 14 amino acids. As DNA, the CDR3 is TGTGCCAGCATGCCCCTCGGGACCTCCTACGAGCAGTACTTC. As protein: CASMPLGTSYEQYF.

There are many counts of this clonotype. The chain uses TRBV5-1 and TRBJ2-2; 9 bases fit TRBD1. CDR3 length equals 14 residues. Germline CDR1 SGHRS, CDR2 YFSETQ. The trim removed 2 bases at V and 5 bases at J, leaving 1 base unmatched. Here the CDR3 reads CASSFDRGTGELFF. The CDR3 DNA reads as TGCGCCAGCAGCTTCGACAGGGGGACCGGGGAGCTGTTTTTT.

The sample holds many counts of this clonotype. The rearrangement joins TRBV20-1 to TRBJ1-2; perhaps TRBD1 as D (6 bases). Germline assignment: CDR1 DFQATT and CDR2 SNEGSKA (reference sequence). Trimming took 0 bases from V and 4 from J, leaving 12 bases between them. The CDR3 runs to 14 residues. Here the CDR3 reads CSARDHRAGYGYTF. CDR3 DNA sequence: TGCAGTGCTAGAGATCACAGGGCCGGCTATGGCTACACCTTC.

As to this clonotype: This could be a read error, since a much larger clone is one nucleotide away. The chain uses TRBV5-1 and TRBJ1-2; D perhaps matches TRBD1 (6 bases). The CDR3 contains 14 residues. Germline CDR1 SGHRS, CDR2 YFSETQ. This chain's CDR3 is CASRLVSGQHGYTF. For the CDR3, the DNA is TGCGCCAGCAGGTTGGTATCAGGACAGCATGGCTACACCTTC.

This clonotype was counted at least ten times. The junction departs from germline at one end; a sequencing error may be responsible. The chain employs TRBV5-1 and TRBJ2-7, with D maybe TRBD2 (6 bases). Germline V CDR1 and CDR2: SGHRS, YFSETQ. CDR3 length: 12 amino acids. The DNA of the CDR3 is TGTGCCAGCAGCTTTTACGGGGGCGAGCAGTACTTC. Protein: CASSFYGGEQYF. Drawing the rest from reference TRBV5-1 and TRBJ2-7, the complete variable domain is KAGVTQTPRYLIKTRGQQVTLSCSPISGHRSVSWYQQTPGQGLQFLFEYFSETQRNKGNFPGRFSGRQFSNSRSEMNVSTLELGDSALYLCASSFYGGEQYFGPGTRLTVT.

The J gene is TRBJ2-7, the V gene TRBV19; TRBD2 aligns across 11 bases. The CDR3 length is 15 residues. The V gene end was trimmed by 3 bases and the J gene end by 4 bases; junction bases not matched to a gene: 5. CDR1 and CDR2 from the germline V gene are LNHDA and SQIVND (reference sequence). The CDR3 region is CASSMRTSGQYEQYF. DNA of the CDR3: TGTGCCAGTAGTATGAGGACTAGCGGGCAGTACGAGCAGTACTTC.

This clonotype has at least ten counts. This chain connects TRBV4-2 to TRBJ2-7; no clear D. The length of the CDR3 is 13 residues. V lost 4 bases and J lost 5, with 12 bases in between. The germline CDR1 and CDR2 sequences are LGHNA and YNFKEQ. For the CDR3, the DNA is TGTGCCAGCAGCCCGAGGACGGGCCACGAGCAGTACTTC. Translated, it gives CASSPRTGHEQYF.

This clonotype was detected many times. This chain connects TRBV4-3 to TRBJ1-2; TRBD1 might be the D (5 bases). The length of the CDR3 is 13 residues. V dropped 2 bases and J dropped 5 bases, with 9 bases sitting between them. Germline CDR1 and CDR2: LGHNA and YSLEER. CDR3 sequence: CASSQREGYGYTF. CDR3 sequence (DNA): TGCGCCAGCAGCCAAAGGGAGGGGTATGGCTACACCTTC.

As regards this clonotype: Lacking the conserved final phenylalanine or tryptophan, this CDR3 likely reflects a read error. The rearrangement joins TRBV5-5 to TRBJ1-3; no reliable D call. Germline CDR1 reads SGHKS; CDR2 reads YYEKEE (reference sequence). CDR3 length equals 16 residues. V was trimmed by 4 bases and J by 0 bases, leaving 14 bases between them. The CDR3 DNA is TGTGCCAGCAGCCTTGCCGGGGATGTCTCTGGAAACACCATATATCTT. This encodes CASSLAGDVSGNTIYL.

As for this clonotype: A much larger clone sits a single nucleotide away, making a read error possible. Because the CDR3 is missing its conserved closing phenylalanine or tryptophan, this is likely a read error. CDR3 sequence: CASSPLDRAETQYV. As DNA, the CDR3 is TGTGCCAGCAGCCCATTGGACAGGGCGGAGACCCAGTACGTC. The rearrangement links TRBV7-8 to TRBJ2-5; TRBD1 matches at 8 bases. V lost 5 bases to trimming and J lost 5 bases; unmatched junction nucleotides: 7. This CDR3 has 14 residues. Germline V gene sequence: CDR1 SGHVS, CDR2 FQNEAQ.

The genes are TRBV12-5 and TRBJ1-5, with D hard to call. The CDR3 sequence is 16 residues long. Germline V gene data show CDR1 as LGHNT and CDR2 as FRNRAP. Trimming took 5 bases from V and 4 from J, leaving 18 bases between them. CDR3: CASGPPGVRWNQPQHF. CDR3 DNA sequence: TGTGCTAGTGGTCCACCCGGGGTGAGATGGAATCAGCCCCAGCATTTT.

In this sample, this clonotype turned up many times. V and J are TRBV6-1 and TRBJ1-2; D gene uncertain. The germline V gene has CDR1 MNHNS and CDR2 SASEGT. There are 16 residues in the CDR3. Trimming removed 5 bases at V and 1 base at J, with 17 bases between. DNA of the CDR3: TGTGCCAGCAGTCCAAGTACCCCGCAGGATAACTATGGCTACACCTTC. As protein: CASSPSTPQDNYGYTF.

This chain joins TRBV5-1 and TRBJ2-5, with D possibly TRBD1 on 6 matching bases. In germline, CDR1 is SGHRS, CDR2 YFSETQ. V dropped 4 bases and J dropped 6 bases, with 22 bases sitting between them. The CDR3 totals 16 residues. This chain's CDR3 is CASSKDSPGERKTQYF. CDR3 coding DNA: TGCGCCAGCAGCAAGGATTCGCCAGGGGAGAGAAAGACCCAGTACTTC.

This clonotype was observed at least ten times. The chain recombines TRBV6-5 with TRBJ1-5; no reliable D call. CDR1 is MNHEY and CDR2 is SVGAGI in the germline V gene. The germline V and J ends were trimmed by 5 bases and 2 bases, with 10 bases remaining between them. The CDR3 has 14 amino acids. CDR3 DNA sequence: TGTGCCAGCAGTACGGGTGTCGGCAATCAGCCCCAGCATTTT. This sequence encodes CASSTGVGNQPQHF.

Details on this clonotype: The CDR3 does not end in the conserved phenylalanine or tryptophan, so this is likely a read error. It is unclear where the CDR3 begins or ends on the DNA, so no DNA is shown, and the CDR3 is as TCRdb lists it. V is TRBV7-3 and J is TRBJ2-7; TRBD2 is the table's D call and was not checked against the DNA. The V gene's germline CDR1 is SGHTA and CDR2 FQGTGA. The length of the CDR3 is 8 amino acids, counting both ends. The CDR3 spells CASALLYL.

Details on this clonotype: Possible read error: a much larger clone is one base away. The CDR3 bases are TGTGCCAGCAGCCTCAGGCCATGCACTGAAGCTTTCTTT. Amino acid sequence: CASSLRPCTEAFF. The chain recombines TRBV5-6 with TRBJ1-1; the D is unclear. The CDR3 has 13 residues. Deletions cut 4 bases from V and 4 bases from J, with 11 bases between. Per the germline V gene, CDR1 is SGHDT and CDR2 is YYEEEE.

Many counts were recorded for this clonotype. This chain links TRBV9 with TRBJ1-5, with D unclear. This CDR3 has 15 amino acids. Trimming shortened V by 0 bases and J by 3 bases, and 10 bases separated the two germline ends. Germline V gives CDR1 SGDLS, CDR2 YYNGEE. The CDR3 sequence: CASSVGVSNNQPQHF. DNA for the CDR3: TGTGCCAGCAGCGTAGGGGTCAGCAACAATCAGCCCCAGCATTTT.

The CDR3 sequence is CASSLAGPLTSYEQYF. CDR3 sequence (DNA): TGCGCCAGCAGCTTAGCGGGACCCCTCACCTCCTACGAGCAGTACTTC. V is TRBV5-1 and J is TRBJ2-7; 7 bases are shared with TRBD2. The CDR3 loop spans 16 amino acids. Germline CDR1 reads SGHRS; CDR2 reads YFSETQ. J gave up 0 bases and V 2 bases, and 8 bases lay outside the gene matches.

The DNA of the CDR3 is TGTGCCACCTCCCAGGGAGGGGGTAACGCGTACGAGCAGTACTTC. Translated: CATSQGGGNAYEQYF. The J gene is TRBJ2-7, the V gene TRBV10-3; D is possibly TRBD2 (7 bases). Looked up from germline, CDR1 is ENHRY and CDR2 is SYGVKD. The CDR3 is 15 residues long. V dropped 10 bases and J dropped 4 bases, with 23 bases sitting between them.

This clonotype was picked up many times. The chain is built from TRBV24-1 and TRBJ1-4; D gene unclear. CDR3 size: 17 residues. The V end was cut by 5 bases, the J end by 4 bases, with 19 bases between. Germline V gene data show CDR1 as KGHDR and CDR2 as SFDVKD. The DNA of the CDR3 is TGTGCCACCAGTGTCCCGGGTGACCGGCGAGATAATGAAAAACTGTTTTTT. Its translation is CATSVPGDRRDNEKLFF.

On this clonotype itself: This could be a read error, since a much larger clone is one nucleotide away. V usage is TRBV19 and J usage is TRBJ1-3; TRBD1 might be the D (5 bases). V lost 8 bases to trimming and J lost 9 bases, with 11 bases between them. Germline values: CDR1 LNHDA, CDR2 SQIVND (reference sequence). CDR3 length equals 11 residues. This chain's CDR3 is CASGNRLTIYF. CDR3 DNA: TGTGCCAGTGGGAACAGGCTCACCATATATTTT.

This clonotype has at least ten counts. The rearrangement uses TRBV7-3 and TRBJ2-2; unclear D gene. The V gene's germline CDR1 is SGHTA and CDR2 FQGTGA. The V end was cut by 5 bases, the J end by 0 bases, with 4 bases between. This CDR3 has 13 amino acids. The CDR3 sequence is CASSTANTGELFF. The CDR3 nucleotides are TGTGCCAGCAGCACAGCGAACACCGGGGAGCTGTTTTTT. Filled out from reference TRBV7-3 and TRBJ2-2, the complete variable domain reads GAGVSQTPSNKVTEKGKYVELRCDPISGHTALYWYRQSLGQGPEFLIYFQGTGAADDSGLPNDRFFAVRPEGSVSTLKIQRTERGDSAVYLCASSTANTGELFFGEGSRLTVL.